The present TCR beta chain was sequenced within a study of CD8 T cells in ankylosing spondylitis. Whole-study results and caveats: Apparently characteristic of ankylosing spondylitis blood was a TCR beta motif (about eight highly homologous variants).

With respect to this clonotype: Its target is unknown.

The CDR3 is made up of 15 amino acids. Trimming took 0 bases from V and 0 from J, leaving 8 bases between them. Germline lookup yields CDR1 LGHDT and CDR2 YNNKEL (reference sequence). TCRdb used MiXCR to reprocess the 5' RACE reads, holding one entry per CDR3 protein. This table holds fewer than 750,000 distinct CDR3 sequences, about 20% found once. The clonotype was recovered from a male donor with ankylosing spondylitis. Source material: blood, either unsorted or a sorted T cell fraction (not recorded which). The rearrangement uses TRBV3-1 and TRBJ1-1; D unclear. The chain's CDR3 is CASSQEWGLNTEAFF. The CDR3 bases are TGTGCCAGCAGCCAAGAATGGGGATTGAACACTGAAGCTTTCTTT.